These 4 T cell receptor beta chains were sequenced from one sample in a study of cytomegalovirus exposure and HLA in healthy donors. PCR amplification relied on 60 Vbeta primers (plus 13 Jbeta primers). Data came from immunoSEQ multiplex PCR; TCRdb stores just in-frame clones and leaves some out. The sample holds about 140,000 clones, roughly 73% seen once. The sample taken for sequencing was PBMCs. The origin of the receptors is a human donor in good health.

The chain recombines TRBV10-2 with TRBJ2-3; D possibly corresponds to TRBD1 (5 bases). The CDR3 runs 12 residues. Germline CDR1 reads WSHSY; CDR2 reads SAAADI. Trimming took 10 bases from V and 4 from J, leaving 12 bases between them. The CDR3 nucleotides are TGCGCCACCGCTCCGACAGCAGATACGCAGTATTTT. Its translation: CATAPTADTQYF.

The J gene is TRBJ1-1, the V gene TRBV29-1; unclear D gene. The CDR3 contains 12 residues. Germline V gene data show CDR1 as SQVTM and CDR2 as ANQGSEA. Trimming took 2 bases from V and 5 from J, leaving 9 bases between them. The CDR3 nucleotides are TGCAGCGTTGAAAGCATGAGGACTGAAGCTTTCTTT. Translating it yields CSVESMRTEAFF.

The genes are TRBV5-1 and TRBJ2-1; D gene unclear. The CDR3 is made up of 15 amino acids. The germline V gene has CDR1 SGHRS and CDR2 YFSETQ. Trimming stripped 0 bases from V and 4 bases from J, with 11 bases between. The CDR3 nucleotides are TGCGCCAGCAGCTTGGCCATTGGAGCGTACAATGAGCAGTTCTTC. As protein: CASSLAIGAYNEQFF.

This chain connects TRBV5-6 to TRBJ1-3; D is unclear. Germline V lookup: CDR1 SGHDT, CDR2 YYEEEE. V lost 0 bases and J lost 0, with 10 bases in between. This CDR3 has 16 amino acids. The CDR3 region is CASSLGMEISGNTIYF. CDR3 DNA: TGTGCCAGCAGCTTGGGTATGGAGATCTCTGGAAACACCATATATTTT.